This T cell receptor (beta chain) was profiled in a study of T-cell memory formation after mild COVID-19. Study background: Across donors, TCR clusters were largely donor specific. General observations from the study: Among CD4+ contracting clones, most were CM and EM, and CD8+ ones EMRA. Memory cells collected pre-infection included some clones that later responded, suggesting cross-reactive memory joined. CD4/CD8 balance characterized clones contracting day 15 to 85, and CD4+ skew characterized later expanders.

TCRdb fed the 5' RACE reads into MiXCR, producing one record per CDR3 protein. The sample lists 90,000 to 120,000 distinct CDR3 sequences, 14% occurring once. For this clonotype: Its antigen is as yet unknown.

Specimen: PBMCs or a T cell subset sorted from them (not recorded which). This sequence originates from a man between 18 and 35 years old who had mild COVID-19 (a few samples of this study predate the infection). Cell type and time point are not known.

The CDR3 spells CASSQTGTVESANYGYTF. CDR3 nucleotide sequence: TGTGCCAGCAGCCAAACTGGAACGGTCGAATCAGCTAACTATGGCTACACCTTC. The J gene is TRBJ1-2, the V gene TRBV14; D unresolved. Trimming left V 2 bases short and J 0 bases short, with 19 bases between. The CDR3 is made up of 18 amino acids. Per germline, CDR1 SGHDN and CDR2 FVKESK.